A selection of T cell receptor beta chains follows, all from one sample in a study of T cell responses to AZD1222 COVID-19 vaccine. TCRdb's copy holds only in-frame clones and misses some; the assay was immunoSEQ multiplex PCR. The sample lists about 120,000 clones; around 91% were seen once. Sequences were derived from peripheral blood, sampled on day 0 of AZD1222 vaccination. These receptors were taken from an adult in good health. Each CDR3 is given with its conserved first and last residue. The order of the fields is V gene, J gene, clone size, D gene, CDR3 length, CDR3 DNA, CDR3 protein. A D gene is named only where the DNA matches it firmly. Clone size appears in some rows only: once, few, many, or a class for an expanded clone.

TRBV18	TRBJ1-1	.	.	16	TGTGCCAGCTCACCTGGTGGGGGCCGGGGGCTTTCTGAAGCTTTCTTT	CASSPGGGRGLSEAFF
TRBV27	TRBJ2-6	.	TRBD1	17	TGTGCCAGCAGCGTAGACAGGGAGTACGCTGGGGCCAACGTCCTGACTTTC	CASSVDREYAGANVLTF
TRBV7-2	TRBJ2-2	.	TRBD2	17	TGTGCCAGCAGTCGGAGACTAGCGGGGGCGAACACCGGGGAGCTGTTTTTT	CASSRRLAGANTGELFF
TRBV19	TRBJ2-7	.	.	13	TGTGCCAGTAGTCCCGACGGCTCCTACGAGCAGTACTTC	CASSPDGSYEQYF
TRBV4-2	TRBJ1-3	.	.	15	TGTGCCAGCAGCCAAGAAACAGGCTCTGGAAACACCATATATTTT	CASSQETGSGNTIYF
TRBV9	TRBJ2-7	.	.	13	TGTGCCAGCAGCGTAGGAGGGGACGACGAGCAGTACTTC	CASSVGGDDEQYF
TRBV28	TRBJ2-1	few	.	14	TGTGCCACAGAAGGGGGGAACTCCTACAATGAGCAGTTCTTC	CATEGGNSYNEQFF
TRBV2	TRBJ2-1	.	.	12	TGTGCCAGCAGGGGGTCGATCTATGAGCAGTTCTTC	CASRGSIYEQFF
TRBV20-1	TRBJ1-2	.	.	14	TGCAGTGCTAGTTGGCAGGGGACCGGACATGGCTACACCTTC	CSASWQGTGHGYTF
TRBV7-2	TRBJ1-4	.	.	16	TGTGCCAGCAGCTTAGTGGGGGCAGGGGTGGATGAAAAACTGTTTTTT	CASSLVGAGVDEKLFF
TRBV6-1	TRBJ2-3	.	.	16	TGTGCCAGCAGTGAAAAGGGGGGCTCTAGCACAGATACGCAGTATTTT	CASSEKGGSSTDTQYF
TRBV11-2	TRBJ1-2	.	TRBD1	17	TGTGCCAGCAGCTATTTTTCAGGGACAGGGGCCCCCTATGGCTACACCTTC	CASSYFSGTGAPYGYTF
TRBV12-5	TRBJ1-2	once	.	16	TGTGCTAGTGGTTTGATCCGCGGACATGAAAACTATGGCTACACCTTC	CASGLIRGHENYGYTF
TRBV4-2	TRBJ1-3	.	.	14	TGTGCCAGCAGCCGTGACAGGCAAAGGAACACCATATATTTT	CASSRDRQRNTIYF
TRBV30	TRBJ1-5	once	.	13	TGTGCCTTATCGGGACAACGCAATCAGCCCCAGCATTTT	CALSGQRNQPQHF
TRBV5-1	TRBJ1-1	few	TRBD1	16	TGCGCCAGCAGCTTGGGGTCCTATACAGGGGACGTCGAAGCTTTCTTT	CASSLGSYTGDVEAFF
TRBV28	TRBJ1-5	.	TRBD1	15	TGTGCCAGCAGGCCGGGACAGGGTAAATCTCAGCCCCAGCATTTT	CASRPGQGKSQPQHF
TRBV5-1	TRBJ2-2	.	.	14	TGCGCCAGCAGCTTGGGTCTAGGGCAGGGGGAGCTGTTTTTT	CASSLGLGQGELFF
TRBV6-5	TRBJ1-6	.	.	13	TGTGCCAGCAGTTACCAGGGATTTTCACCCCTCCACTTT	CASSYQGFSPLHF
TRBV28	TRBJ1-2	.	.	15	TGTGCCAGCAGTCCCGATACTACAGCAGATTATGGCTACACCTTC	CASSPDTTADYGYTF
TRBV14	TRBJ2-2	.	.	15	TGTGCCAGCAGCCAAGTCCTTCCATTCCCCGGGGAGCTGTTTTTT	CASSQVLPFPGELFF
TRBV11-2	TRBJ2-7	.	.	16	TGTGCCAGCAGCTTAGTCCCCGGGACGTACTCCTACGAGCAGTACTTC	CASSLVPGTYSYEQYF
TRBV5-1	TRBJ2-3	.	TRBD2	15	TGCGCCAGCAGCCCTACGGGGGGTCGGACAGATACGCAGTATTTT	CASSPTGGRTDTQYF
TRBV15	TRBJ1-4	.	.	16	TGTGCCACCAGTAGTGGACGAAGGGTTCGCGATGAAAAACTGTTTTTT	CATSSGRRVRDEKLFF
TRBV9	TRBJ2-1	.	.	11	TGTGCCAGCAGCGAGGGGAGTGAGCAGTTCTTC	CASSEGSEQFF
TRBV10-3	TRBJ2-3	.	TRBD2	17	TGTGCCATCAGTCGAACGGGCGGGGGGGCCAGCACAGATACGCAGTATTTT	CAISRTGGGASTDTQYF
TRBV10-3	TRBJ1-2	.	.	15	TGTGCCATCAGTGAGAGCGGAGATGGGGACTATGGCTACACCTTC	CAISESGDGDYGYTF
TRBV4-1	TRBJ1-2	.	.	15	TGCGCCAGCAGCCACCGGACGGGAGGAAACTATGGCTACACCTTC	CASSHRTGGNYGYTF
TRBV27	TRBJ2-5	.	.	15	TGTGCCAGCTACGATCCAGCGGCCCTAGGGGAGACCCAGTACTTC	CASYDPAALGETQYF
TRBV7-2	TRBJ2-7	.	.	14	TGTGCCAGCAGCCACGGACTGCGCTCCTACGAGCAGTACTTC	CASSHGLRSYEQYF
TRBV6-5	TRBJ2-5	.	TRBD2	16	TGTGCCAGCAGTTACGTGGCTAGCGGGAGGGCATCGACCCAGTACTTC	CASSYVASGRASTQYF
TRBV19	TRBJ1-2	.	TRBD1	14	TGTGCCAGTAGTGCCGGACAGGGGGGCTATGGCTACACCTTC	CASSAGQGGYGYTF
TRBV5-1	TRBJ2-2	.	.	17	TGCGCCAGCAACTCCGCGGGACACCTCATAGACACCGGGGAGCTGTTTTTT	CASNSAGHLIDTGELFF
TRBV5-1	TRBJ2-3	.	.	13	TGCGCCAGCAGCTTGGTAGGGAGGGATACGCAGTATTTT	CASSLVGRDTQYF
TRBV6-5	TRBJ2-3	.	TRBD1	16	TGTGCCAGCAGTTACTCCGGGACAGGTGGAACAGATACGCAGTATTTT	CASSYSGTGGTDTQYF
TRBV7-8	TRBJ2-7	.	TRBD2	18	TGTGCCAGCATCGCCAGACCGCTCTCTAGCGGGAGGACCTACGAGCAGTACTTC	CASIARPLSSGRTYEQYF
TRBV7-6	TRBJ2-3	.	TRBD2	18	TGTGCCAGCAGCTTAGGACCTCTGCTAGCGGGGTTCACAGATACGCAGTATTTT	CASSLGPLLAGFTDTQYF
TRBV10-3	TRBJ2-7	.	TRBD1	16	TGTGCCATCAGAAGCACACAGGGGAAAAGCTCCTACGAGCAGTACTTC	CAIRSTQGKSSYEQYF
TRBV7-3	TRBJ1-6	.	TRBD1	14	TGTGCCAGCAGCCTAGGGGACAGTAATTCACCCCTCCACTTT	CASSLGDSNSPLHF
TRBV7-2	TRBJ2-7	.	.	13	TGTGCCAGCAGCCTACGACTCCCGGACGAGCAGTACTTC	CASSLRLPDEQYF
TRBV5-1	TRBJ2-1	.	.	14	TGCGCCAGCAGCTTTCGGGTAGCTTCCAATGAGCAGTTCTTC	CASSFRVASNEQFF
TRBV5-1	TRBJ1-2	few	.	14	TGCGCCAGCAGCTTGGCCTCGCGGGGGGGTCGCTACACCTTC	CASSLASRGGRYTF
TRBV7-3	TRBJ2-5	.	.	14	TGTGCCAGCAGCTTAGGGGGGGCCGGCGAGACCCAGTACTTC	CASSLGGAGETQYF
TRBV13	TRBJ2-3	.	.	17	TGTGCCAGCAGCTTAGTGGCGAGGAGCCTTAGCACAGATACGCAGTATTTT	CASSLVARSLSTDTQYF
TRBV5-1	TRBJ1-5	.	TRBD1	16	TGCGCCAGCAGCTCCCAGGGGGTTTGGAGCAATCAGCCCCAGCATTTT	CASSSQGVWSNQPQHF
TRBV6-2/TRBV6-3	TRBJ2-7	.	.	11	TGTGCCAGCAGTTACCCGGAGGAGCAGTACTTC	CASSYPEEQYF
TRBV4-3	TRBJ2-3	.	TRBD2	15	TGCGCCAGCAGCCAACGACTAGCGGCTACAGATACGCAGTATTTT	CASSQRLAATDTQYF
TRBV28	TRBJ1-2	.	.	14	TGTGCCAGCAGTTTAAACAGTGGGTTTTATGGCTACACCTTC	CASSLNSGFYGYTF
TRBV6-5	TRBJ2-7	.	.	15	TGTGCCAGCAGTAAGGGGGACACTCGCTCCTACGAGCAGTACTTC	CASSKGDTRSYEQYF
TRBV20-1	TRBJ2-7	.	.	13	TGCAGTGCTAGTCCATGGAATCACTACGAGCAGTACTTC	CSASPWNHYEQYF
TRBV6-1	TRBJ1-2	.	.	15	TGTGCCAGCAGTGAATCAGGCAGGCTGGTGCGGGGCTACACCTTC	CASSESGRLVRGYTF
TRBV27	TRBJ2-5	.	TRBD2	15	TGTGCCAGCAGTTTCCGGACTAGCGGGAGACAGACCCAGTACTTC	CASSFRTSGRQTQYF
TRBV6-2/TRBV6-3	TRBJ1-5	.	.	14	TGTGCCAGCAGTTATACAGGGTCGGGTCAGCCCCAGCATTTT	CASSYTGSGQPQHF
TRBV6-2/TRBV6-3	TRBJ1-1	.	.	13	TGTGCCAGCAGCCGGGGGGGAAACACTGAAGCTTTCTTT	CASSRGGNTEAFF